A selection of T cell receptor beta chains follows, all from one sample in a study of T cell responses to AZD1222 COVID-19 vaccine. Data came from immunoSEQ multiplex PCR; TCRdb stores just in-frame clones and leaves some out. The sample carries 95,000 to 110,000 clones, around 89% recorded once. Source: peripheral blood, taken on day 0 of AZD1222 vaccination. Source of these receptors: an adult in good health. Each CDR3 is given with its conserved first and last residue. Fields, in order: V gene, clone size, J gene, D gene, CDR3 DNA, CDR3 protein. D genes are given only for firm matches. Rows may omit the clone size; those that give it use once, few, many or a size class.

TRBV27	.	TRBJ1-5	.	TGTGCCAGCAGTTTAGAAGGGAACAATCAGCCCCAGCATTTT	CASSLEGNNQPQHF
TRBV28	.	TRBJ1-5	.	TGTGCCAGCGGTACAGGGAGGGGTCAGCCCCAGCATTTT	CASGTGRGQPQHF
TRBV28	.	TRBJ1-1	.	TGTGCCAGCAGTTTCCCCGGACAGATGAACACTGAAGCTTTCTTT	CASSFPGQMNTEAFF
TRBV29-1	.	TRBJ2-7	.	TGCAGCGGCCAAAGCAGGGCCGAGCAGTACTTC	CSGQSRAEQYF
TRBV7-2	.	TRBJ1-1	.	TGTGCCAGCAGCTTAGTTTGGAGGGACACTGAAGCTTTCTTT	CASSLVWRDTEAFF
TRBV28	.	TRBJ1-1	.	TGTGCCAGCAGTTCCACCACCCCCCTAGGGACTGAAGCTTTCTTT	CASSSTTPLGTEAFF
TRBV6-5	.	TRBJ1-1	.	TGTGCCAGCAGGGGGACCGGGACTGAAGCTTTCTTT	CASRGTGTEAFF
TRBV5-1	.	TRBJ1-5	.	TGCGGCGACCGAGGTCGCCAGCCCCAGCATTTT	CGDRGRQPQHF
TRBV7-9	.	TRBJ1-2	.	TGTGCCAGCAGTCCCGAGACCGTTAACTATGGCTACACCTTC	CASSPETVNYGYTF
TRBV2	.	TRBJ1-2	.	TGTGCCAGCAGTGGGAGTACAAAAAACTATGGCTACACCTTC	CASSGSTKNYGYTF
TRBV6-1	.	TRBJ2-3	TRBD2	TGTGCCAGCAGTGCGACTAGCGGATGGACTACTAGCACAGATACGCAGTATTTT	CASSATSGWTTSTDTQYF
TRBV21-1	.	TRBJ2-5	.	TGTGCCAGCAGGTGGCTAGGGCGGGAGTGGTACCAAGAGACCCAGTACTTC	CASRWLGREWYQETQYF
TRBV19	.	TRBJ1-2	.	TGTGCCAGTACCACAAGAAACTATGGCTACACCTTC	CASTTRNYGYTF
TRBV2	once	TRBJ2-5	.	TGTGCCAGCAGTGAATTGGGGTTGGGGCAAGAGACCCAGTACTTC	CASSELGLGQETQYF
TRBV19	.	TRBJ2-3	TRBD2	TGTGCCAGTAGTAGGGCCGATACTAGCGGGAGCACAGATACGCAGTATTTT	CASSRADTSGSTDTQYF
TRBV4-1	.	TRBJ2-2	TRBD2	TGCGCCAGCAGCCAGAGATCCAAACTAGCGGCAAACACCGGGGAGCTGTTTTTT	CASSQRSKLAANTGELFF
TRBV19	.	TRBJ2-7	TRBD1	TGTGCCAGTAGTGTGGACAGGGGGCAGGGAGAGCAGTACTTC	CASSVDRGQGEQYF
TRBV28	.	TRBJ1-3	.	TGTGCCAGCAGTTTACCAGGGGTTTCTGGAAACACCATATATTTT	CASSLPGVSGNTIYF
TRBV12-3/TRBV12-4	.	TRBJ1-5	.	TGTGCCAGCAGTTTAGACCAGGGCAAGCCCCAGCATTTT	CASSLDQGKPQHF
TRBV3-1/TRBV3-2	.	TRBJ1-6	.	TGTGCCAGCAGCCCGGGCCTGGCCGCGACCCTCCACTTT	CASSPGLAATLHF
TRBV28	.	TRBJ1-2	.	TGTGCCAGCCTCTCCGGGGGTGGATGGTATGGCTACACCTTC	CASLSGGGWYGYTF